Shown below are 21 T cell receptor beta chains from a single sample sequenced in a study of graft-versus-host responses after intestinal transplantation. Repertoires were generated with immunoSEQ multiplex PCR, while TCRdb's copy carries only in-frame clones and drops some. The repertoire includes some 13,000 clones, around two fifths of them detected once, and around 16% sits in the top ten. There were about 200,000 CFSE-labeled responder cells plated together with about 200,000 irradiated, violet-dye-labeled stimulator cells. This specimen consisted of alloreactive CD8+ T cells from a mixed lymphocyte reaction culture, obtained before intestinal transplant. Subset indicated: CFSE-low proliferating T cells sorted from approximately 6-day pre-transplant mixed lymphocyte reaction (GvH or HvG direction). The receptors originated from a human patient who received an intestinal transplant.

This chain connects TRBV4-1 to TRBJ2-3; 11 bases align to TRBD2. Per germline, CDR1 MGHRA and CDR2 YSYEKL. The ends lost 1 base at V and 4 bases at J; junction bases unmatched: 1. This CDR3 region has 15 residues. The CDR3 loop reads CASSQVAGGSDTQYF. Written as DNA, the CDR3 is TGCGCCAGCAGCCAAGTAGCGGGAGGGTCAGATACGCAGTATTTT.

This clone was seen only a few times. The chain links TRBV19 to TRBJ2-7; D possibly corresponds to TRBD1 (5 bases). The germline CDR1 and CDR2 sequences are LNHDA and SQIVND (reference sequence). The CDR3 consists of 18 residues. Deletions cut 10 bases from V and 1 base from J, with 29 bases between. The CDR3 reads CATPYRSGSVRYSYEQYF. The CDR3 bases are TGTGCCACCCCTTACCGATCAGGGTCGGTACGGTATTCCTACGAGCAGTACTTC.

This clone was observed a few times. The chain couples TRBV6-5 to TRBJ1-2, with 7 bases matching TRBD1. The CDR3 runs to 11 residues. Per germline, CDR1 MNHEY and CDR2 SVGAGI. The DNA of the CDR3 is TGTGTCGCCGGGACAGTCTATGGCTACACCTTC. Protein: CVAGTVYGYTF.

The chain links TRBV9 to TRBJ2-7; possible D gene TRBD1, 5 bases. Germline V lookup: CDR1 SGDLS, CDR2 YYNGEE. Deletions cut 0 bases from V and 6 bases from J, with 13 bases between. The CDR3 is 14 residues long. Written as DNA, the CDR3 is TGTGCCAGCAGCGTAGCAGGGCAGTGGGGCGAGCAGTACTTC. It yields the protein CASSVAGQWGEQYF. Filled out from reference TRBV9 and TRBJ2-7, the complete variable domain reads DSGVTQTPKHLITATGQRVTLRCSPRSGDLSVYWYQQSLDQGLQFLIQYYNGEERAKGNILERFSAQQFPDLHSELNLSSLELGDSALYFCASSVAGQWGEQYFGPGTRLTVT.

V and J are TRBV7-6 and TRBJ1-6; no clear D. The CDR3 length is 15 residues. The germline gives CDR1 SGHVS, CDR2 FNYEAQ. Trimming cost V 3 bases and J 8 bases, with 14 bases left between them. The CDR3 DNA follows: TGTGCCAGCAGCTTCGAGGTGGGAGTTGATTCACCCCTCCACTTT. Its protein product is CASSFEVGVDSPLHF.

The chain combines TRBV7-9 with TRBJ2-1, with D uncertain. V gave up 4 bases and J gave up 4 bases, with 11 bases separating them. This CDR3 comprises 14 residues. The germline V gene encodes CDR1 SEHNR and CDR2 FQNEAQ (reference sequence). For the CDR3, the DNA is TGTGCCAGCAGCTCACCAGACATATACAATGAGCAGTTCTTC. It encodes CASSSPDIYNEQFF. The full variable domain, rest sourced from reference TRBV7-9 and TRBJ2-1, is DTGVSQNPRHKITKRGQNVTFRCDPISEHNRLYWYRQTLGQGPEFLTYFQNEAQLEKSRLLSDRFSAERPKGSFSTLEIQRTEQGDSAMYLCASSSPDIYNEQFFGPGTRLTVL.

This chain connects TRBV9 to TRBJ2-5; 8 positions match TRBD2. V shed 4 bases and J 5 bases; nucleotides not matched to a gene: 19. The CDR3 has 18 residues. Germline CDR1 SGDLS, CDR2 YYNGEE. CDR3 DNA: TGTGCCAGCAGCCCCCTCATTGAAGGGCGGGGGGAGCGGGAGACCCAGTACTTC. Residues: CASSPLIEGRGERETQYF.

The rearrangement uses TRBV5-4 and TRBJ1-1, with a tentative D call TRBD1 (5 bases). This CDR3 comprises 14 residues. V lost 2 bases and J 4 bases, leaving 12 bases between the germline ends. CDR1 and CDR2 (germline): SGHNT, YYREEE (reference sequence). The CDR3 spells CASSFSGGITEAFF. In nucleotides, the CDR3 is TGTGCCAGCAGCTTTTCGGGGGGTATCACTGAAGCTTTCTTT.

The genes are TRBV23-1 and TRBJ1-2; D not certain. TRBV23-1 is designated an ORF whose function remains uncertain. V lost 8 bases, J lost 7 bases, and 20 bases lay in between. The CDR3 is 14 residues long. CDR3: CASHPVGGGGGYTF. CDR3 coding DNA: TGCGCCAGCCATCCCGTCGGCGGAGGCGGTGGCTACACCTTC.

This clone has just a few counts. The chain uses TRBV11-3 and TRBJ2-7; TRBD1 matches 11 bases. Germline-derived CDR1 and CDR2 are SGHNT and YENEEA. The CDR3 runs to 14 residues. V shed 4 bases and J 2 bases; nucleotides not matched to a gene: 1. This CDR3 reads CASSSDRGPYEQYF. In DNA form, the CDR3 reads TGTGCCAGCAGCTCGGACAGGGGGCCCTACGAGCAGTACTTC.

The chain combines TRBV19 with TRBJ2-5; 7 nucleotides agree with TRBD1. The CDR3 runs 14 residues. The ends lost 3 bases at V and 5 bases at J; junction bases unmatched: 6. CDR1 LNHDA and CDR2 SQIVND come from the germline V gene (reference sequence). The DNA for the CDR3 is TGTGCCAGTAGTATTACAGGGGATACGGAGACCCAGTACTTC. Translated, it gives CASSITGDTETQYF.

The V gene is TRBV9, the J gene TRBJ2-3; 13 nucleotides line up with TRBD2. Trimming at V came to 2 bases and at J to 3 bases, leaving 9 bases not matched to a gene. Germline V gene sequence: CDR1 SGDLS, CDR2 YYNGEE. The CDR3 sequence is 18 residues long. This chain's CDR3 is CASSVRTSGSEYTDTQYF. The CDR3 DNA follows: TGTGCCAGCAGCGTTCGGACTAGCGGGAGCGAGTATACAGATACGCAGTATTTT.

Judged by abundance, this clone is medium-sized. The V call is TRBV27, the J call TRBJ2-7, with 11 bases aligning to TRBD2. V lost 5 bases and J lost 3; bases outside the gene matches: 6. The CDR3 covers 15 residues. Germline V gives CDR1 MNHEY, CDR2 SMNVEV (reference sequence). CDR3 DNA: TGTGCCAGCAGTGGGGGGACTAGCGGCAACTACGAGCAGTACTTC. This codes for CASSGGTSGNYEQYF.

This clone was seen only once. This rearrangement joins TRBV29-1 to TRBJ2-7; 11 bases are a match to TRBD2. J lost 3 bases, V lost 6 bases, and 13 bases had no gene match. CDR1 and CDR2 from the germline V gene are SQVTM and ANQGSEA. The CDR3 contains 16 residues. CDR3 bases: TGCAGCGTCCACCGACTAGCGGGAAAGCGTAACTACGAGCAGTACTTC. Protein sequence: CSVHRLAGKRNYEQYF.

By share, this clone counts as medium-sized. DNA of the CDR3: TGCGCCAGCAGCCAAGTGTCGGACTATGGCTACACCTTC. This sequence encodes CASSQVSDYGYTF. This chain connects TRBV4-1 to TRBJ1-2; D is undetermined. The germline gives CDR1 MGHRA, CDR2 YSYEKL. CDR3 length equals 13 residues. The ends were cut back, 1 base at V and 3 bases at J, with 6 bases in the middle.

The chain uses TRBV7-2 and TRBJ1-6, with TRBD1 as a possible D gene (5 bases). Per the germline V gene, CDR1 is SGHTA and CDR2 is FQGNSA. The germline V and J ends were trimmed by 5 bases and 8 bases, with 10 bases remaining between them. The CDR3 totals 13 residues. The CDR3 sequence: CASSEDTYSPLHF. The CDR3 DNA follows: TGTGCCAGCAGCGAGGACACCTATTCACCCCTCCACTTT. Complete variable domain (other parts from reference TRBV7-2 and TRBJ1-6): GAGVSQSPSNKVTEKGKDVELRCDPISGHTALYWYRQSLGQGLEFLIYFQGNSAPDKSGLPSDRFSAERTGGSVSTLTIQRTQQEDSAVYLCASSEDTYSPLHFGNGTRLTVT.

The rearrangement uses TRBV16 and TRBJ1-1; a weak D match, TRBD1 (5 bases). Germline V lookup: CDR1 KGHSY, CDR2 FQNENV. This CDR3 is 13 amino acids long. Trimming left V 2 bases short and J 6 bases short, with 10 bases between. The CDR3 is CASSQMGQAEAFF. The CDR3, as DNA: TGTGCCAGCAGCCAAATGGGGCAAGCTGAAGCTTTCTTT.

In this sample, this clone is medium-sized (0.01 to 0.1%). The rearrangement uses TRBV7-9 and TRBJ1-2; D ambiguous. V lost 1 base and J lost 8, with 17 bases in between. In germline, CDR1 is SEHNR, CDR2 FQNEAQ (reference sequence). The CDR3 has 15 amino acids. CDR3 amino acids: CASSLDTGYGEGYTF. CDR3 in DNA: TGTGCCAGCAGCTTAGACACCGGATATGGGGAGGGCTACACCTTC.

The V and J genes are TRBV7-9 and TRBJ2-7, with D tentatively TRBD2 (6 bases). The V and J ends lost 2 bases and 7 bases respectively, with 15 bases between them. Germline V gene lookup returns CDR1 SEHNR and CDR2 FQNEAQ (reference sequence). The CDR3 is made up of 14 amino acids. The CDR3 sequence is CASSLLGRAGEQYF. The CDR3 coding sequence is TGTGCCAGCAGCTTATTAGGCAGGGCGGGGGAGCAGTACTTC.

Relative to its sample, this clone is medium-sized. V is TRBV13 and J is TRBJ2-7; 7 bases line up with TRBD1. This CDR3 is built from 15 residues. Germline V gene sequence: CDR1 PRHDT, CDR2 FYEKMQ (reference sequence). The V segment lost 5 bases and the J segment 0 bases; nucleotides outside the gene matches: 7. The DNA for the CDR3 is TGTGCCAGCAGCAACACAGGGGACAGCTCCTACGAGCAGTACTTC. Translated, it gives CASSNTGDSSYEQYF. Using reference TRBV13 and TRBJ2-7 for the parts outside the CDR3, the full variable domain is AAGVIQSPRHLIKEKRETATLKCYPIPRHDTVYWYQQGPGQDPQFLISFYEKMQSDKGSIPDRFSAQQFSDYHSELNMSSLELGDSALYFCASSNTGDSSYEQYFGPGTRLTVT.

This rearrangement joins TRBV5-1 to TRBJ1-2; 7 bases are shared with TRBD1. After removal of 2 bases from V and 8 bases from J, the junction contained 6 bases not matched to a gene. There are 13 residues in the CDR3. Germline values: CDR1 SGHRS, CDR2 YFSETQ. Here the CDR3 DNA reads TGCGCCAGCAGCTTTGGACAGGCCGGAGGCTACACCTTC. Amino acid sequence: CASSFGQAGGYTF. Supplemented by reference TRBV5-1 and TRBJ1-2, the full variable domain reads KAGVTQTPRYLIKTRGQQVTLSCSPISGHRSVSWYQQTPGQGLQFLFEYFSETQRNKGNFPGRFSGRQFSNSRSEMNVSTLELGDSALYLCASSFGQAGGYTFGSGTRLTVV.